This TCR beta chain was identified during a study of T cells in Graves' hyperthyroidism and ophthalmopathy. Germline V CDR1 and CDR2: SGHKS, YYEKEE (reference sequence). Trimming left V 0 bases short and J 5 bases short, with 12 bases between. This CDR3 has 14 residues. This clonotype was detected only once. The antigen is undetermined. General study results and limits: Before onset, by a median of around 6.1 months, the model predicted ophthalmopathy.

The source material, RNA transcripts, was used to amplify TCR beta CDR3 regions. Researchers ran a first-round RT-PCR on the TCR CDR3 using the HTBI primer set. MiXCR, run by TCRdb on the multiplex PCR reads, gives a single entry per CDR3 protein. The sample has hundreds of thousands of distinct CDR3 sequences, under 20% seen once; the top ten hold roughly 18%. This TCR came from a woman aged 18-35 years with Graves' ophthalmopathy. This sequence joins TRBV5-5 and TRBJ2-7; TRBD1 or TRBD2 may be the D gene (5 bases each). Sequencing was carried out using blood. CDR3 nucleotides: TGTGCCAGCAGCTTGGAGGCAGGGACCCACGAGCAGTACTTC. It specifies CASSLEAGTHEQYF.